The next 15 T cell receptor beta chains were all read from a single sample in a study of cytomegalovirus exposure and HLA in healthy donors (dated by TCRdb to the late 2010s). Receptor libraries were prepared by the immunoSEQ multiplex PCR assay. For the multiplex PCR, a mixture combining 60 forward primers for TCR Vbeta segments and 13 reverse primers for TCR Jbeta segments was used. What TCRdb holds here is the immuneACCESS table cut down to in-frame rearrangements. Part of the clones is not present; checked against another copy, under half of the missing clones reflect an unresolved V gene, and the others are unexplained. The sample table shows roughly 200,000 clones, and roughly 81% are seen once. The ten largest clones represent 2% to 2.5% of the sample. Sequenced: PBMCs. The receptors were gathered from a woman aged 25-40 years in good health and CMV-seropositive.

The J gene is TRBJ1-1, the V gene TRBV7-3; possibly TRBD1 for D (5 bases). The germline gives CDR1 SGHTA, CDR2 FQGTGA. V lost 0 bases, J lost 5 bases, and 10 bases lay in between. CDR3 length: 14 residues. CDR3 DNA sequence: TGTGCCAGCAGCTTAACGCCAGGGAAGACTGAAGCTTTCTTT. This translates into CASSLTPGKTEAFF.

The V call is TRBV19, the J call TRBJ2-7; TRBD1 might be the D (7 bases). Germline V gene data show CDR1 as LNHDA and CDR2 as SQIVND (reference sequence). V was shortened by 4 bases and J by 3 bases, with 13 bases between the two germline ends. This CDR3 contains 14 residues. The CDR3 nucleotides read TGTGCCAGTAGTAGGCGGGACAGAGTCTACGAGCAGTACTTC. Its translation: CASSRRDRVYEQYF.

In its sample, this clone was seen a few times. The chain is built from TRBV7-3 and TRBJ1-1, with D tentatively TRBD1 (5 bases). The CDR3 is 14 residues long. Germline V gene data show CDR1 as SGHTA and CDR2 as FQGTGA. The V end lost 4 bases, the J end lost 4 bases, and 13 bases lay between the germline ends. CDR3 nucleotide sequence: TGTGCCAGCAGCTCGGACGGGGGGAGCACTGAAGCTTTCTTT. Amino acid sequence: CASSSDGGSTEAFF.

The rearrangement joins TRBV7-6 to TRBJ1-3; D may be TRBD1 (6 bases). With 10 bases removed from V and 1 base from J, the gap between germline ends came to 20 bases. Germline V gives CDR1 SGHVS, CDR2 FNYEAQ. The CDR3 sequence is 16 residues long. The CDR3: CAITVRRGGSGNTIYF. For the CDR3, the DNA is TGTGCCATAACAGTCCGGAGGGGGGGATCTGGAAACACCATATATTTT.

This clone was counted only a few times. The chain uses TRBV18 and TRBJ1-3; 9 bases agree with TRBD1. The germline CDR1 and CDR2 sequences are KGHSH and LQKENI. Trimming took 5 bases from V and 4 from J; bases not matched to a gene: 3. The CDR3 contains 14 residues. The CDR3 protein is CASSTGTGGNTIYF. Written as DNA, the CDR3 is TGTGCCAGCTCAACGGGGACAGGGGGAAACACCATATATTTT.

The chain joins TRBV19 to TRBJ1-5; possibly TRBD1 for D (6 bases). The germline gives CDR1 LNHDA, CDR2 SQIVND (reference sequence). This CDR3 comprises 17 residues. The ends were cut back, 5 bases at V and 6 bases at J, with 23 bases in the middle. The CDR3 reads CASSPGVGRGLGQPQHF. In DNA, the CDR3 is TGTGCCAGTAGTCCAGGGGTCGGGCGCGGTTTAGGTCAGCCCCAGCATTTT. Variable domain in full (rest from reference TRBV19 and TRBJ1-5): DGGITQSPKYLFRKEGQNVTLSCEQNLNHDAMYWYRQDPGQGLRLIYYSQIVNDFQKGDIAEGYSVSREKKESFPLTVTSAQKNPTAFYLCASSPGVGRGLGQPQHFGDGTRLSIL.

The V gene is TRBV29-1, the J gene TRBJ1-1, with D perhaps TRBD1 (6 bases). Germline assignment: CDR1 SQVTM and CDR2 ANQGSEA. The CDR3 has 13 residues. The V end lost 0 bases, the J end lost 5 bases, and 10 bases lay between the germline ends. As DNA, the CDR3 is TGCAGCGTTGAAGATCCACAGGGTACTGAAGCTTTCTTT. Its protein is CSVEDPQGTEAFF.

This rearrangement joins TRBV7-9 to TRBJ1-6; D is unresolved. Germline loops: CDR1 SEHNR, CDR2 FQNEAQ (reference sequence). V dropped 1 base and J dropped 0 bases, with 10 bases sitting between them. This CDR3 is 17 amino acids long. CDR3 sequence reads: CASSLGLSSSYNSPLHF. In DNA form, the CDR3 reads TGTGCCAGCAGCTTAGGGCTTTCCAGCTCCTATAATTCACCCCTCCACTTT.

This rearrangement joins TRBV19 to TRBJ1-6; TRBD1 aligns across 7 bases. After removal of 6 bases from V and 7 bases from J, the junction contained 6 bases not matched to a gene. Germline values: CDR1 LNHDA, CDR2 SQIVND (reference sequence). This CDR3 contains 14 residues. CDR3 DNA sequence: TGTGCCAGTAGCGCGGCAGGGGGGAATTCACCCCTCCACTTT. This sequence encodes CASSAAGGNSPLHF.

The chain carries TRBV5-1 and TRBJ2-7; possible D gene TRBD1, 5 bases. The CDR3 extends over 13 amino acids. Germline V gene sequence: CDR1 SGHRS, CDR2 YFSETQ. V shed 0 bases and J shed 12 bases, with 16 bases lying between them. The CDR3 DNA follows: TGCGCCAGCAGCTTGGAGGGGCCCAGGCATCCGTACTTC. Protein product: CASSLEGPRHPYF.

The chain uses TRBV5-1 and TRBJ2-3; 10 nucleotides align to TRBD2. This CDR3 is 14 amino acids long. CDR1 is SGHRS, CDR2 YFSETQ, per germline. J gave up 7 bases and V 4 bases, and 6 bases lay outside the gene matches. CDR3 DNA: TGCGCCAGCAGCAGTGGACTAGCGGACAATACGCAGTATTTT. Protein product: CASSSGLADNTQYF.

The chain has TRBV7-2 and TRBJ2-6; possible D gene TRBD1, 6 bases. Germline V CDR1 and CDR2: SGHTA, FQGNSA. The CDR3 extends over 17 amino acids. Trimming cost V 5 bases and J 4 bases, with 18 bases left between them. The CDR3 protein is CASSEAPQGWGANVLTF. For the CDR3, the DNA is TGTGCCAGCAGCGAGGCCCCTCAGGGGTGGGGGGCCAACGTCCTGACTTTC.

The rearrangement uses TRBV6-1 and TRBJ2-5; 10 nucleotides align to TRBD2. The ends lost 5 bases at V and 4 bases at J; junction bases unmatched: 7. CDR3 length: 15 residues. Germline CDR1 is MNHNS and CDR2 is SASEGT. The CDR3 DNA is TGTGCCAGCAGTCCCACCGGGACTAGCGTAGAGACCCAGTACTTC. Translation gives CASSPTGTSVETQYF.

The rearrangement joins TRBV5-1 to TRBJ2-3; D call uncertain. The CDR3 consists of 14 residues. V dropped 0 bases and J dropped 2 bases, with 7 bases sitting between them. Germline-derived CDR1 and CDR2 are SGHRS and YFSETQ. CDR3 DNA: TGCGCCAGCAGCTTGGTTGGGCACACAGATACGCAGTATTTT. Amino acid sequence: CASSLVGHTDTQYF. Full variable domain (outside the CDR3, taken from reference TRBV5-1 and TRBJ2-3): KAGVTQTPRYLIKTRGQQVTLSCSPISGHRSVSWYQQTPGQGLQFLFEYFSETQRNKGNFPGRFSGRQFSNSRSEMNVSTLELGDSALYLCASSLVGHTDTQYFGPGTRLTVL.

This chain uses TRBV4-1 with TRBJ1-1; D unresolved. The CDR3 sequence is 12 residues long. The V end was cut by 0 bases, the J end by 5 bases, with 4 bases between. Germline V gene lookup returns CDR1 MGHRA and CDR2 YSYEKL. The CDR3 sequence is CASSQDGTEAFF. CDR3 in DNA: TGCGCCAGCAGCCAAGACGGGACTGAAGCTTTCTTT.